This TCR beta chain is drawn from a study of Ad26.COV2.S vaccination and SARS-CoV-2 variants. This table comes from immunoSEQ multiplex PCR, and its TCRdb copy is limited to in-frame clones, with some not included. The sample has some 290,000 clones, over 80% seen once; the top ten hold 2% to 2.5%. CDR1 and CDR2 (germline): MDHEN, SYDVKM. The CDR3 has 14 residues. V was pared by 2 bases and J by 7 bases, with 5 bases of the junction left unmatched. Noted treatment: around 19 received Ad26.COV2.S at low or high dose, single or two shots; 5 received placebo; per-sample allocation not given. Each sample was drawn 63 days after the first injection (of vaccine or placebo).

The material sequenced was peripheral blood, taken in a trial of Ad26.COV2.S vaccine versus placebo. The gene calls are TRBV28 and TRBJ1-5; TRBD1 matches 7 bases. This TCR was sampled from a person between 18 and 65 years old who received the Ad26.COV2.S COVID-19 vaccine or a placebo. CDR3 amino acids: CASSLPRGGQPQHF. CDR3 nucleotides: TGTGCCAGCAGTTTACCCAGGGGGGGACAGCCCCAGCATTTT.